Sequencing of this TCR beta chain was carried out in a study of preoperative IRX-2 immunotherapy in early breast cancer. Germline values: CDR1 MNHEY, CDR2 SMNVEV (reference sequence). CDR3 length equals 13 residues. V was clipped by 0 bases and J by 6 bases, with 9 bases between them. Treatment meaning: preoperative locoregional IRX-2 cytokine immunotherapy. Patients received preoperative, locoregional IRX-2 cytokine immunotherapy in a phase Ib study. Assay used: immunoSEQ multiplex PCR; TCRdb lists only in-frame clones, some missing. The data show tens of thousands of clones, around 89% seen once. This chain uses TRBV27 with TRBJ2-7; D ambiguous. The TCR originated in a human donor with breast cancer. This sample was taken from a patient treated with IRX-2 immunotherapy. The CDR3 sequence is CASSLSYVGEQYF. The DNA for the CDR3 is TGTGCCAGCAGTTTATCCTACGTCGGCGAGCAGTACTTC.